These 26 T cell receptor beta chains originate from one sample sequenced in a study of blood T cell repertoires in COVID-19. The repertoire was sequenced with immunoSEQ multiplex PCR; TCRdb's copy has only in-frame clones and lacks some. The sample includes 50,000 to 65,000 clones, approximately 90% of them seen just once. Sequenced: peripheral blood. All receptors derive from a man in his fifties with acute or convalescent COVID-19.

This clone was counted between two and nine times. In DNA, the CDR3 is TGTGCCAGCAGCCAAGGGGAGGGAACGACTGAAGCTTTCTTT. This sequence encodes CASSQGEGTTEAFF. V is TRBV3-1 (or the pseudogene TRBV3-2) and J is TRBJ1-1; D ambiguous. Trimming took off 1 base at V and 5 bases at J, with 11 bases between the two ends. The CDR3 is 14 amino acids. Germline-derived CDR1 and CDR2 are LGHDT and YNNKEL (reference sequence).

J is TRBJ2-7 and V is TRBV12-5, with TRBD2 matching over 11 bases. The V segment lost 7 bases and the J segment 2 bases; nucleotides outside the gene matches: 10. This CDR3 contains 16 residues. Germline V gene sequence: CDR1 LGHNT, CDR2 FRNRAP. The chain's CDR3 is CASAPSKTSGAYEQYF. DNA of the CDR3: TGTGCTAGTGCCCCCTCTAAGACTAGCGGGGCCTACGAGCAGTACTTC.

J is TRBJ1-5 and V is TRBV6-5; 8 nucleotides agree with TRBD1. The CDR3 spans 14 residues. In germline, CDR1 is MNHEY, CDR2 SVGAGI. V lost 5 bases to trimming and J lost 5 bases; unmatched junction nucleotides: 5. CDR3 sequence: CASSLGQGHQPQHF. As DNA, the CDR3 is TGTGCCAGCAGTCTCGGACAGGGACATCAGCCCCAGCATTTT.

The chain uses TRBV3-1 (or the pseudogene TRBV3-2) and TRBJ2-1; 8 positions match TRBD1. Germline V lookup: CDR1 LGHDT, CDR2 YNNKEL (reference sequence). Trimming at V came to 0 bases and at J to 0 bases, leaving 4 bases not matched to a gene. There are 17 residues in the CDR3. CDR3 residues: CASSQEGRGLSYNEQFF. CDR3 coding DNA: TGTGCCAGCAGCCAAGAAGGCAGGGGGCTCTCCTACAATGAGCAGTTCTTC.

The chain couples TRBV24-1 to TRBJ1-5; TRBD1 matches 8 bases. V trimming: 7 bases; J trimming: 5 bases; junction bases outside the gene matches: 6. Germline CDR1 and CDR2: KGHDR and SFDVKD. The CDR3 has 14 residues. The CDR3 region has the DNA TGTGCCACCAGAGGACAGGGATTATATCAGCCCCAGCATTTT. It is translated as CATRGQGLYQPQHF.

The chain combines TRBV7-9 with TRBJ1-2; 8 bases line up with TRBD1. Germline-derived CDR1 and CDR2 are SEHNR and FQNEAQ (reference sequence). The CDR3 is made up of 13 amino acids. V lost 5 bases, J lost 6 bases, and 5 bases stayed unmatched. Here the CDR3 DNA reads TGTGCCAGCAGCCCGGACAGGGAGCATGGCTACACCTTC. Encoded protein: CASSPDREHGYTF. The full variable domain, with the rest looked up from reference TRBV7-9 and TRBJ1-2, is DTGVSQNPRHKITKRGQNVTFRCDPISEHNRLYWYRQTLGQGPEFLTYFQNEAQLEKSRLLSDRFSAERPKGSFSTLEIQRTEQGDSAMYLCASSPDREHGYTFGSGTRLTVV.

This chain uses TRBV4-2 with TRBJ1-5, with D perhaps matching TRBD1 (5 bases). Germline V CDR1 and CDR2: LGHNA, YNFKEQ. This CDR3 region has 15 residues. V shed 1 base and J shed 5 bases, with 12 bases lying between them. Here the CDR3 reads CASSQGGREDQPQHF. CDR3 coding DNA: TGTGCCAGCAGCCAAGGGGGCAGGGAGGATCAGCCCCAGCATTTT.

The table lists this clone with a count of one. The CDR3 region has the DNA TGCGCCAGCAGCCTGACAGGGGTGGAGACCCAGTACTTC. It encodes CASSLTGVETQYF. This chain links TRBV5-1 with TRBJ2-5, with 8 bases matching TRBD1. CDR3 length: 13 residues. From germline, CDR1 is SGHRS and CDR2 YFSETQ. V trimming: 4 bases; J trimming: 5 bases; junction bases outside the gene matches: 4.

This clone was seen just once. The chain employs TRBV7-7 and TRBJ2-3; perhaps TRBD2 as D (6 bases). CDR3 length: 15 amino acids. Germline values: CDR1 SSHAT, CDR2 FNYEAQ (reference sequence). Trimming shortened V by 2 bases and J by 5 bases, and 14 bases separated the two germline ends. This chain's CDR3 is CASSLQPSERDTQYF. The CDR3 DNA reads as TGTGCCAGCAGCTTACAGCCTAGCGAGAGAGATACGCAGTATTTT.

The rearrangement joins TRBV30 to TRBJ2-7; 11 nucleotides match TRBD1. This CDR3 comprises 13 residues. The germline gives CDR1 GTSNPN, CDR2 SVGIG (reference sequence). The V and J ends lost 1 base and 5 bases, in that order; junction bases with no gene match: 1. The CDR3 is CAWSAGQGDEQYF. The CDR3 DNA is TGTGCCTGGAGTGCGGGACAGGGGGACGAGCAGTACTTC.

This clone was recorded a few times. The rearrangement uses TRBV25-1 and TRBJ2-1; TRBD1 matches 7 bases. Germline V lookup: CDR1 MGHDK, CDR2 SYGVNS. V was pared by 4 bases and J by 4 bases, with 7 bases of the junction left unmatched. This CDR3 has 15 amino acids. CDR3 in DNA: TGTGCCAGCAGTGGACAGGGTGTGAGGTACAATGAGCAGTTCTTC. It encodes CASSGQGVRYNEQFF.

DNA of the CDR3: TGTGCCAGCAGCTATCCCCAGGGGGCGTACTATGGCTACACCTTC. Protein: CASSYPQGAYYGYTF. The rearrangement uses TRBV11-2 and TRBJ1-2; the match to TRBD1 covers 8 bases. Germline-derived CDR1 and CDR2 are SGHAT and FQNNGV. The V segment lost 4 bases and the J segment 3 bases; nucleotides outside the gene matches: 7. The CDR3 runs 15 residues. The whole variable domain, remainder taken from reference TRBV11-2 and TRBJ1-2, is EAGVAQSPRYKIIEKRQSVAFWCNPISGHATLYWYQQILGQGPKLLIQFQNNGVVDDSQLPKDRFSAERLKGVDSTLKIQPAKLEDSAVYLCASSYPQGAYYGYTFGSGTRLTVV.

This sequence joins TRBV12-3 or TRBV12-4 and TRBJ2-3; D gene unclear. The CDR3 contains 12 residues. The CDR3 loop reads CAIASGTDTQYF. As DNA, the CDR3 is TGTGCGATAGCCTCAGGCACAGATACGCAGTATTTT.

This clone has a single count. The V and J genes are TRBV3-1 (or the pseudogene TRBV3-2) and TRBJ1-2; 9 nucleotides match TRBD1. CDR3 length equals 15 residues. Germline CDR1 reads LGHDT; CDR2 reads YNNKEL (reference sequence). V lost 4 bases, J lost 7 bases, and 10 bases stayed unmatched. The CDR3 bases are TGTGCCAGCAGCCGAGAAACAGGGGGCGCCGGTGGCTACACCTTC. Encoded protein: CASSRETGGAGGYTF.

The V call is TRBV7-2, the J call TRBJ1-5, with TRBD1 identical over 9 bases. The CDR3 totals 15 residues. Looked up from germline, CDR1 is SGHTA and CDR2 is FQGNSA. Unmatched junction bases numbered 10, after V lost 4 bases and J lost 9 bases. The CDR3 region has the DNA TGTGCCAGCAGCTCGCAGACAGGGGGGATGGGGCCCCAGCATTTT. Protein: CASSSQTGGMGPQHF.

The DNA for the CDR3 is TGCGCCAGCAGCTACGGGACTAGCGGGGGGACCCCCCGTGAGCAGTTCTTC. Protein: CASSYGTSGGTPREQFF. The chain joins TRBV5-1 to TRBJ2-1, with 15 bases that match TRBD2. CDR3 length equals 17 residues. The germline gives CDR1 SGHRS, CDR2 YFSETQ. Losses at the gene ends were 3 bases for V and 9 bases for J; bases not matched to a gene: 10.

The rearrangement uses TRBV30 and TRBJ2-7; 12 nucleotides align to TRBD2. Germline CDR1 and CDR2: GTSNPN and SVGIG (reference sequence). This CDR3 spans 15 amino acids. J lost 4 bases, V lost 1 base, and 5 bases had no gene match. Here the CDR3 reads CAWSGLAGALYEQYF. The CDR3 DNA sequence: TGTGCCTGGAGTGGACTAGCGGGGGCTCTATACGAGCAGTACTTC. Using reference TRBV30 and TRBJ2-7 for the parts outside the CDR3, the full variable domain is SQTIHQWPATLVQPVGSPLSLECTVEGTSNPNLYWYRQAAGRGLQLLFYSVGIGQISSEVPQNLSASRPQDRQFILSSKKLLLSDSGFYLCAWSGLAGALYEQYFGPGTRLTVT.

This clone has just one count. V is TRBV7-3 and J is TRBJ1-5; D gene unclear. Per germline, CDR1 SGHTA and CDR2 FQGTGA. This CDR3 is 13 amino acids long. V was pared by 0 bases and J by 4 bases, with 4 bases between. Here the CDR3 reads CASSLTPNQPQHF. CDR3 sequence (DNA): TGTGCCAGCAGCTTAACCCCTAATCAGCCCCAGCATTTT.

The V gene is TRBV18, the J gene TRBJ2-1, with TRBD2 as a possible D gene (5 bases). The CDR3 covers 15 residues. Germline values: CDR1 KGHSH, CDR2 LQKENI. V lost 2 bases and J 9 bases, leaving 17 bases between the germline ends. The CDR3 DNA sequence: TGTGCCAGCTCACCAGGAAAAGGGAGCTTGGGTGAGCAGTTCTTC. This gives the protein CASSPGKGSLGEQFF.

V usage is TRBV18 and J usage is TRBJ1-1; 11 bases map to TRBD1. The CDR3 is made up of 14 amino acids. Germline trimming cut 2 bases from V and 6 bases from J; bases unmatched to any gene: 2. Germline CDR1 KGHSH, CDR2 LQKENI. As DNA, the CDR3 is TGTGCCAGCTCACCATCGGGACAGGGGGCTGAAGCTTTCTTT. This sequence encodes CASSPSGQGAEAFF.

V is TRBV24-1 and J is TRBJ1-1, with 8 bases aligning to TRBD1. Germline lookup yields CDR1 KGHDR and CDR2 SFDVKD. The length of the CDR3 is 13 residues. Trimming cost V 2 bases and J 5 bases; bases outside gene matches: 0. The CDR3 here is CATSDYRGTEAFF. CDR3 coding DNA: TGTGCCACCAGTGATTACAGGGGGACTGAAGCTTTCTTT.

V and J are TRBV12-3 or TRBV12-4 and TRBJ1-2; tentative D call: TRBD1 (6 bases). V shed 6 bases and J shed 7 bases, with 9 bases lying between them. The CDR3 spans 11 residues. CDR3 bases: TGTGCCAGCAGCCAGGACAGTGGCTACACCTTC. As protein: CASSQDSGYTF.

The chain joins TRBV20-1 to TRBJ1-2, with D tentatively TRBD1 (5 bases). V lost 0 bases and J lost 8, with 7 bases in between. Germline lookup yields CDR1 DFQATT and CDR2 SNEGSKA (reference sequence). CDR3 length equals 11 residues. CDR3 in DNA: TGCAGTGCTAGAGAAGGGGTAGGCTACACCTTC. This sequence encodes CSAREGVGYTF.

The chain links TRBV28 to TRBJ1-1; D not resolved. V shed 8 bases and J shed 3 bases, with 16 bases lying between them. This CDR3 spans 14 amino acids. Germline loops: CDR1 MDHEN, CDR2 SYDVKM. CDR3 amino acids: CASHRREGHTEAFF. CDR3 DNA: TGTGCCAGCCATCGCAGAGAGGGCCACACTGAAGCTTTCTTT.

The rearrangement uses TRBV11-2 and TRBJ1-1, with 12 bases identical to TRBD1. Germline-derived CDR1 and CDR2 are SGHAT and FQNNGV. Losses at the gene ends were 5 bases for V and 11 bases for J; bases not matched to a gene: 6. CDR3 length: 13 residues. CDR3 residues: CASSPGQGAGAFF. The CDR3 coding sequence is TGTGCCAGCAGCCCGGGACAGGGGGCCGGGGCTTTCTTT.

This chain links TRBV6-4 with TRBJ1-2; D unresolved. CDR3 length: 13 residues. Between the trimmed V and J ends, which lost 2 bases and 5 bases, there was a span of 9 bases. Germline V gene lookup returns CDR1 MRHNA and CDR2 SNTAGT. CDR3 DNA: TGTGCCAGCAGTGACAGCCCACTATATGGCTACACCTTC. Protein sequence: CASSDSPLYGYTF.